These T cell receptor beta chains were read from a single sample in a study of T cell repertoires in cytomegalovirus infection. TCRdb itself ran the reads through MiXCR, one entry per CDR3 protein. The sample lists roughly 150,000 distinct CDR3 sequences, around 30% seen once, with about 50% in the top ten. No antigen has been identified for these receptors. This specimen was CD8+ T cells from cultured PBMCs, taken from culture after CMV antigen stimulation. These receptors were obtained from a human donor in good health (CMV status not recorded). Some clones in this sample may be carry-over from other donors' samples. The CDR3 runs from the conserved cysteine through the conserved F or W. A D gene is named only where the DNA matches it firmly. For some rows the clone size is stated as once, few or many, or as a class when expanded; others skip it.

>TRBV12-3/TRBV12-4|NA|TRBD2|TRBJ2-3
TGTGCCAGCAGTTTTCTAGCGGGGGTTCTAGATACGCAGTATTTT
CASSFLAGVLDTQYF
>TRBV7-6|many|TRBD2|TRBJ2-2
TGTGCCAGCAGCTTAGGGGGACTAGGGTCCGGGGAGCTGTTTTTT
CASSLGGLGSGELFF
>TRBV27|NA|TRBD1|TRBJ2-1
TGTGCCACGTCTACCGGGCAGGGGGTGGATGAGCAGTTCTTC
CATSTGQGVDEQFF
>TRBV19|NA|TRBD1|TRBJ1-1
TGTGCCAGTAGTTTACAGGGGAGGTACACTGAAGCTTTCTTT
CASSLQGRYTEAFF
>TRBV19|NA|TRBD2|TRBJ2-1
TGTGCCAGTCCCTTCCCGGGACTAGCGTCCAATGAGCAGTTCTTC
CASPFPGLASNEQFF
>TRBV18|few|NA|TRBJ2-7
TGTGCCAGCTCACCCCGGGACTTAATCTACGAGCAGTACTTC
CASSPRDLIYEQYF
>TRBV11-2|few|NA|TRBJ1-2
TGTGCCAGCAGCCATAATACAGGGAATGGCTACACCTTC
CASSHNTGNGYTF
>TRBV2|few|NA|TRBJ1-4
TGTGCCAGCAGTGAAGGAGGGGCTAATGAAAAACTGTTTTTT
CASSEGGANEKLFF
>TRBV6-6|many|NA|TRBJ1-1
TGTGCCAGCAGTTACTCTGGGGGATTTGAAGCTTTCTTT
CASSYSGGFEAFF
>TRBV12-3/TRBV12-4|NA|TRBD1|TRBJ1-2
TGTGCCAGCAGTTTACAAACGGACCCGGGACAGGGGGACGATGGCTACACCTTC
CASSLQTDPGQGDDGYTF
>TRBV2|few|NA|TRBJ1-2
TGTGCCAGCAGCCAATACCTTAGCGACAGCGACTATGGCTACACCTTC
CASSQYLSDSDYGYTF
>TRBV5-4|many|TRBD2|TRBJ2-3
TGTGCCAGCGGCGGGCTAGCGGGGGGGAAGGGAGATACGCAGTATTTT
CASGGLAGGKGDTQYF
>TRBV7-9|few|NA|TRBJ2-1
TGTGCCAGCAGCTTTGGGGGGACCCATGAGCAGTTCTTC
CASSFGGTHEQFF
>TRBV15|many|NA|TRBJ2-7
TGTGCCACCAGCACGGGGAAAAACTACGAGCAGTACTTC
CATSTGKNYEQYF
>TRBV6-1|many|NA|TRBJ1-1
TGTGCCAGCAGTGAGGGGGGGGGCCGCACTGAAGCTTTCTTT
CASSEGGGRTEAFF
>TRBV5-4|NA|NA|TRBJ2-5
TGTGCCAGCAGCCCGAGTGAGGGAGTAGGTCAAGAGACCCAGTACTTC
CASSPSEGVGQETQYF
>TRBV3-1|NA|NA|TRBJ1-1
TGTGCCAGCAGCCCCAATCAGGGGAGGAGGACTGAAGCTTTCTTT
CASSPNQGRRTEAFF
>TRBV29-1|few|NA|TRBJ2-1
TGCAGCGTTGAAGATCCGGGGACGGGATCCTACAATGAGCAGTTCTTC
CSVEDPGTGSYNEQFF
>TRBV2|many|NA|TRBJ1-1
TGTGCCAGCAGGGCCCGGGCTTCACCGAAGGACACTGAAGCTTTCTTT
CASRARASPKDTEAFF
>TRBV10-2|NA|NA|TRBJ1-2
TGCGCCAGCGGGCTCAGCTATGGCTACACCTTC
CASGLSYGYTF
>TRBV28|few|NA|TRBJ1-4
TGTGCCAGCAGGCCGGTTTTAGGGTTTTATCGGAATGAAAAACTGTTTTTT
CASRPVLGFYRNEKLFF
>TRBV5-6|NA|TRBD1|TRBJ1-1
TGTGCCAGCAGCTTGCGCAGGGGGACTGAAGCTTTCTTT
CASSLRRGTEAFF
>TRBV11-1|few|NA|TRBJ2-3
TGTGCCAGCAGCTTGGGCTCCTCTAACCCAGATACGCAGTATTTT
CASSLGSSNPDTQYF
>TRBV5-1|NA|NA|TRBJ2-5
TGCGCCAGCACCGCTTGGGGTAGTTGGCAAGAGACCCAGTACTTC
CASTAWGSWQETQYF
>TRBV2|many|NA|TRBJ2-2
TGTGCCAGTCGTGCGGGGCCTTACACCGGGGAGCTGTTTTTT
CASRAGPYTGELFF
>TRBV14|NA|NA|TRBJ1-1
TGTGCCAGCAGCCAATGGACGGACAGCCCAATTTACGAAGCTTTCTTT
CASSQWTDSPIYEAFF
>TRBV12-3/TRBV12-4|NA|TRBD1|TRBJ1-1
TGTGCCAGCAGTTTATGGGGACAGCACACTGAAGCTTTCTTT
CASSLWGQHTEAFF
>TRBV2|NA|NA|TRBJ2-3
TGTGCCAGCAGTGAAGCGGGGACGGTAGATACGCAGTATTTT
CASSEAGTVDTQYF